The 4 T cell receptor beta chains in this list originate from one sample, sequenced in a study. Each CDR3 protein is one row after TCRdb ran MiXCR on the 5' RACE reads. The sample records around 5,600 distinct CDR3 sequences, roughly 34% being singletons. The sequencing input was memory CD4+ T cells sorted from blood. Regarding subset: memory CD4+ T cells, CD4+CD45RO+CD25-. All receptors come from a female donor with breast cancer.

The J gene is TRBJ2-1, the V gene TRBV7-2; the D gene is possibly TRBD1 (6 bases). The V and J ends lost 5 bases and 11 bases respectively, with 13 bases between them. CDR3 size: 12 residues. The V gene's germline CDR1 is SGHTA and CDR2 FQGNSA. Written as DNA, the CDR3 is TGTGCCAGCAGCCTGACAGGTCCGCAGCAGTTCTTC. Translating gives CASSLTGPQQFF.

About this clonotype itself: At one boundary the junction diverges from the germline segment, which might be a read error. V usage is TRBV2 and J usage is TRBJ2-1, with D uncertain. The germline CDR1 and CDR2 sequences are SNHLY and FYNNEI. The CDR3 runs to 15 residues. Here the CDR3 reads CASSEDKAKLNKQFF. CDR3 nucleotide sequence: TGTGCCAGCAGTGAAGATAAGGCTAAGCTCAATAAGCAGTTCTTC.

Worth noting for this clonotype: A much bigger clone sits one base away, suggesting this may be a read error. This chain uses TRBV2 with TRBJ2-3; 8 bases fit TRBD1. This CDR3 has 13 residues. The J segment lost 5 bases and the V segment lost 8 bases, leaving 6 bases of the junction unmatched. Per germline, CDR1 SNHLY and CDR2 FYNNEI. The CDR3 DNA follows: TGTGCCAGCGGCCAGGGGGCTGGAGATACGCAGTATTTT. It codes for CASGQGAGDTQYF.

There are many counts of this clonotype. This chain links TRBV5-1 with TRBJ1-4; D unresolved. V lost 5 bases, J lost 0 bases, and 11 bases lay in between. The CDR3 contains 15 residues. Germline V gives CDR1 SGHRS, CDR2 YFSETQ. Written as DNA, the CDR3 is TGCGCCAGCAGACCGGACCCCACAACTAATGAAAAACTGTTTTTT. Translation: CASRPDPTTNEKLFF.